Presented here are 26 T cell receptor beta chains from one specimen sequenced in a study of CD8+ T cells in alopecia areata. cDNA prepared by RNA extraction and subsequent reverse transcription served as the template for sequencing. Repertoires were generated with immunoSEQ multiplex PCR, while TCRdb's copy carries only in-frame clones and drops some. This sample has roughly 190,000 clones, with about 60% found just once. Treatment defined: oral pan-JAK inhibitor, 5-10 mg twice daily. The sample in question was CD4+ T cells sorted from blood, obtained at week 4, from a patient treated with tofacitinib. These TCRs come from a human donor with alopecia areata.

The rearrangement links TRBV7-9 to TRBJ1-5, with D unclear. The CDR3 contains 13 residues. Trimming pared 3 bases from V and 7 bases from J, leaving 10 bases between. Germline CDR1 and CDR2: SEHNR and FQNEAQ (reference sequence). The CDR3 bases are TGTGCCAGCAGCTTTGAGGGTGGACAGCCCCAGCATTTT. It encodes CASSFEGGQPQHF.

This clone was counted a few times. V is TRBV7-2 and J is TRBJ2-3; 7 bases are a match to TRBD2. Trimming at V came to 3 bases and at J to 2 bases, leaving 5 bases not matched to a gene. The CDR3 is 15 amino acids. Germline V gene lookup returns CDR1 SGHTA and CDR2 FQGNSA. The CDR3 DNA reads TGTGCCAGCAGCTTCCGGGGACTAACCACAGATACGCAGTATTTT. This codes for CASSFRGLTTDTQYF.

The chain joins TRBV7-8 to TRBJ2-7; D perhaps matches TRBD2 (7 bases). Germline values: CDR1 SGHVS, CDR2 FQNEAQ. This CDR3 is built from 15 residues. Trimming pared 8 bases from V and 7 bases from J, leaving 24 bases between. The CDR3 nucleotides are TGTGCCAGCCGCTCCCGGGGGGCAGGACTGAAGGAGCAGTACTTC. Its protein is CASRSRGAGLKEQYF.

This chain links TRBV15 with TRBJ2-7, with 11 bases identical to TRBD2. Germline values: CDR1 LNHNV, CDR2 YYDKDF (reference sequence). The V gene end was trimmed by 7 bases and the J gene end by 4 bases; junction bases not matched to a gene: 6. This CDR3 has 14 amino acids. CDR3 nucleotides: TGTGCCACCACCTTAGCGGGAGGGCCATACGAGCAGTACTTC. It codes for CATTLAGGPYEQYF.

The V and J genes are TRBV5-1 and TRBJ2-1; 12 bases fit TRBD2. V gave up 3 bases and J gave up 9 bases; unmatched junction bases: 10. There are 16 residues in the CDR3. The germline V gene encodes CDR1 SGHRS and CDR2 YFSETQ. The CDR3 DNA sequence: TGCGCCAGCAGCTGGACTAGCGGGAACACAGACGGTGAGCAGTTCTTC. It codes for CASSWTSGNTDGEQFF.

The V gene is TRBV6-5, the J gene TRBJ1-2; TRBD1 might be the D (6 bases). Germline assignment: CDR1 MNHEY and CDR2 SVGAGI. V dropped 6 bases and J dropped 8 bases, with 13 bases sitting between them. This CDR3 contains 12 residues. DNA of the CDR3: TGTGCCAGCAGCAGGGGCGGGGAGGGCTACACCTTC. Translation: CASSRGGEGYTF.

This chain joins TRBV9 and TRBJ2-7; possible D gene TRBD1, 5 bases. The CDR3 is made up of 15 amino acids. The germline CDR1 and CDR2 sequences are SGDLS and YYNGEE. V dropped 2 bases and J dropped 0 bases, with 12 bases sitting between them. In DNA, the CDR3 is TGTGCCAGCAGCGTTGGGCTGACAGACTCCTACGAGCAGTACTTC. It translates to CASSVGLTDSYEQYF.

The chain is built from TRBV29-1 and TRBJ2-5; tentatively, D is TRBD1 (6 bases). Germline V gene sequence: CDR1 SQVTM, CDR2 ANQGSEA. The CDR3 has 15 amino acids. Deletions cut 3 bases from V and 7 bases from J, with 21 bases between. Here the CDR3 DNA reads TGCAGCGTTGAGTGGGGACAAACGCCCCTCGGGACCCAGTACTTC. This translates into CSVEWGQTPLGTQYF.

V usage is TRBV5-6 and J usage is TRBJ2-5; the match to TRBD1 covers 9 bases. Looked up from germline, CDR1 is SGHDT and CDR2 is YYEEEE. The CDR3 extends over 16 amino acids. With 2 bases clipped from V and 5 bases from J, the junction kept 10 bases outside the gene matches. CDR3 residues: CASSFRGTGNLETQYF. CDR3 DNA sequence: TGTGCCAGCAGCTTCCGTGGGACAGGGAATTTGGAGACCCAGTACTTC.

The chain is built from TRBV14 and TRBJ2-1; perhaps TRBD2 as D (5 bases). The CDR3 has 17 residues. The V end lost 4 bases, the J end lost 4 bases, and 20 bases lay between the germline ends. CDR1 and CDR2 (germline): SGHDN, FVKESK. The CDR3 DNA follows: TGTGCCAGCAGCCCCCTGCTTAGGCCCTCGGGGTACAATGAGCAGTTCTTC. Protein: CASSPLLRPSGYNEQFF. Full variable domain (outside the CDR3, taken from reference TRBV14 and TRBJ2-1): EAGVTQFPSHSVIEKGQTVTLRCDPISGHDNLYWYRRVMGKEIKFLLHFVKESKQDESGMPNNRFLAERTGGTYSTLKVQPAELEDSGVYFCASSPLLRPSGYNEQFFGPGTRLTVL.

The chain links TRBV6-1 to TRBJ1-1; 9 bases fit TRBD1. The CDR3 runs 14 residues. Germline values: CDR1 MNHNS, CDR2 SASEGT. The V and J ends lost 4 bases and 5 bases, in that order; junction bases with no gene match: 5. The DNA of the CDR3 is TGTGCCAGCAGTGGACAGGGGGTTGGGACTGAAGCTTTCTTT. As protein: CASSGQGVGTEAFF.

The chain couples TRBV4-1 to TRBJ1-2, with 8 bases aligning to TRBD1. Trimming took 0 bases from V and 4 from J; bases not matched to a gene: 7. This CDR3 is built from 16 residues. In germline, CDR1 is MGHRA, CDR2 YSYEKL. Here the CDR3 reads CASSQEVGQGGYGYTF. In DNA form, the CDR3 reads TGCGCCAGCAGCCAAGAGGTCGGACAGGGCGGCTATGGCTACACCTTC.

The V gene is TRBV12-5, the J gene TRBJ2-1; D call uncertain. There are 11 residues in the CDR3. Germline V gene data show CDR1 as LGHNT and CDR2 as FRNRAP. V lost 1 base, J lost 8 bases, and 3 bases lay in between. DNA for the CDR3: TGTGCTAGTGGTTTGGAGGATGAGCAGTTCTTC. This gives the protein CASGLEDEQFF.

The V call is TRBV29-1, the J call TRBJ1-1; the D gene is possibly TRBD1 (5 bases). Germline V gene sequence: CDR1 SQVTM, CDR2 ANQGSEA. The CDR3 covers 10 residues. CDR3 nucleotide sequence: TGCATCGTGGGGGGAGCTGAAGCTTTCTTT. Its protein is CIVGGAEAFF.

V is TRBV11-2 and J is TRBJ2-2, with D possibly being TRBD2 (6 bases). This CDR3 spans 14 amino acids. The germline CDR1 and CDR2 sequences are SGHAT and FQNNGV. V gave up 5 bases and J gave up 6 bases, with 13 bases separating them. The CDR3 nucleotides are TGTGCCAGCAGCCGATCGGGAGTGGCCGGGGAGCTGTTTTTT. Translated: CASSRSGVAGELFF.

CDR3 protein: CAISRSSDTQYF. The CDR3 region has the DNA TGTGCCATCAGCCGGTCGAGTGATACGCAGTATTTT. The V call is TRBV10-3, the J call TRBJ2-3, with D unresolved. CDR3 size: 12 residues. Germline V CDR1 and CDR2: ENHRY, SYGVKD. V was clipped by 6 bases and J by 6 bases, with 10 bases between them.

This clone has just a few counts. V is TRBV7-2 and J is TRBJ2-6; D may be TRBD2 (6 bases). Germline assignment: CDR1 SGHTA and CDR2 FQGNSA. CDR3 length: 16 residues. V shed 2 bases and J shed 2 bases, with 10 bases lying between them. CDR3 protein: CASSLLAWTGANVLTF. The CDR3 DNA is TGTGCCAGCAGCTTACTAGCGTGGACTGGGGCCAACGTCCTGACTTTC.

This clone has only a few counts. The V gene is TRBV7-2, the J gene TRBJ1-5; no definite D call. Trimming left V 1 base short and J 7 bases short, with 11 bases between. The germline CDR1 and CDR2 sequences are SGHTA and FQGNSA. This CDR3 contains 14 residues. CDR3: CASSLDSAQQPQHF. Written as DNA, the CDR3 is TGTGCCAGCAGCTTAGATTCGGCCCAACAGCCCCAGCATTTT.

V usage is TRBV5-1 and J usage is TRBJ2-2, with TRBD1 matching 7 bases. Germline CDR1 reads SGHRS; CDR2 reads YFSETQ. V lost 4 bases, J lost 1 base, and 1 base stayed unmatched. This CDR3 region has 14 residues. The DNA of the CDR3 is TGCGCCAGCAGCAGGGACAGGAACACCGGGGAGCTGTTTTTT. This translates into CASSRDRNTGELFF.

The rearrangement joins TRBV30 to TRBJ2-3; D is unresolved. This CDR3 is built from 13 residues. Germline-derived CDR1 and CDR2 are GTSNPN and SVGIG (reference sequence). V was clipped by 4 bases and J by 1 base, with 9 bases between them. The CDR3 DNA reads TGTGCCTGGACCTCCCCGGGCACAGATACGCAGTATTTT. Its translation is CAWTSPGTDTQYF.

The chain links TRBV2 to TRBJ1-5, with no clear D. Trimming took off 7 bases at V and 4 bases at J, with 11 bases between the two ends. The CDR3 length is 13 residues. Germline lookup yields CDR1 SNHLY and CDR2 FYNNEI. In DNA form, the CDR3 reads TGTGCCAGCACCGAGGTGAGGAATCAGCCCCAGCATTTT. Residues: CASTEVRNQPQHF.

The chain combines TRBV7-2 with TRBJ2-1; no clear D gene. Germline V gene lookup returns CDR1 SGHTA and CDR2 FQGNSA. The CDR3 runs 16 residues. Trimming shortened V by 6 bases and J by 4 bases, and 19 bases separated the two germline ends. CDR3 region: CASSPQARLTYNEQFF. The CDR3 nucleotides read TGTGCCAGCAGTCCTCAGGCAAGGTTAACGTACAATGAGCAGTTCTTC.

This chain links TRBV2 with TRBJ1-1; D is ambiguous. There are 13 residues in the CDR3. CDR1 and CDR2 (germline): SNHLY, FYNNEI. Trimming pared 7 bases from V and 1 base from J, leaving 10 bases between. CDR3 region: CASIFHPNTEAFF. The CDR3 DNA reads as TGTGCCAGCATTTTTCACCCGAACACTGAAGCTTTCTTT.

This clone was detected only a few times. The chain uses TRBV4-1 and TRBJ2-7, with 9 positions matching TRBD2. Germline V CDR1 and CDR2: MGHRA, YSYEKL. The CDR3 sequence is 15 residues long. J was trimmed by 6 bases and V by 4 bases; bases with no gene match: 10. CDR3 nucleotides: TGCGCCAGCAGCCGAGCCGGGACTAGCACTGTCGAGCAGTACTTC. It translates to CASSRAGTSTVEQYF.

The rearrangement joins TRBV28 to TRBJ2-4; no clear D gene. Trimming removed 11 bases at V and 10 bases at J, with 9 bases between. Germline assignment: CDR1 MDHEN and CDR2 SYDVKM. The CDR3 sequence is 9 residues long. DNA for the CDR3: TGTGCCGTGGACGGAATTCAGTACTTC. Protein sequence: CAVDGIQYF.

This clone came up many times. The chain links TRBV6-6 to TRBJ2-2; D may be TRBD1 or TRBD2 (6 bases each). The V end was cut by 11 bases, the J end by 5 bases, with 18 bases between. The CDR3 has 14 residues. The germline V gene has CDR1 MNHNY and CDR2 SVGAGI (reference sequence). Here the CDR3 DNA reads TGTGCCCACGAGAGGGGGACTGGAACCGGGGAGCTGTTTTTT. Translating gives CAHERGTGTGELFF.